This TCR beta chain appears in the sequencing data of a study of T cell changes during pregnancy in multiple sclerosis. Germline V gene sequence: CDR1 SGHTS, CDR2 YDEGEE. After removal of 2 bases from V and 4 bases from J, the junction contained 8 bases not matched to a gene. CDR3 length equals 16 residues. Clones were sequenced by immunoSEQ multiplex PCR, and TCRdb holds only the in-frame ones, with some missing. The table lists 20,000 to 30,000 clones, 90% of them singletons. The chain recombines TRBV5-8 with TRBJ2-2; 7 bases line up with TRBD1. The material sequenced was CD8+ T cells from peripheral blood mononuclear cells, taken in the third trimester of pregnancy. This clonotype was sampled from a female donor in good health, enrolled as a control in a pregnancy study. CDR3 protein: CASSFSTGAATGELFF. The CDR3 DNA reads as TGTGCCAGCAGCTTCAGCACAGGGGCGGCCACCGGGGAGCTGTTTTTT.